The TCR beta chain under discussion was sequenced for a study of control samples from healthy donors and cancer patients. Repertoires were generated with immunoSEQ multiplex PCR, while TCRdb's copy carries only in-frame clones and drops some. The sample includes some 130,000 clones, 92% of them seen just once. The CDR3 has 14 residues. Germline V CDR1 and CDR2: MNHNY, SVGAGI (reference sequence). V gave up 7 bases and J gave up 3 bases; unmatched junction bases: 7. This rearrangement joins TRBV6-6 to TRBJ2-3; 7 nucleotides agree with TRBD2. This receptor was obtained from a woman in her forties or fifties in good health. Sequencing was performed on blood. CDR3 DNA sequence: TGTGCCAGCACCCGTCTAGCGGATACAGATACGCAGTATTTT. Amino acid sequence: CASTRLADTDTQYF.